Listed below are T cell receptor beta chains from one sample, sequenced in a study of chemoradiotherapy in HPV16-positive cancers. The table came from immunoSEQ multiplex PCR; TCRdb's copy has only in-frame clones and leaves some out. In the table there are about 20,000 clones, just under 75% of which are singletons. This sample was obtained from a patient who underwent chemoradiotherapy. These receptors were taken from a human donor with HPV-associated anogenital cancer. Both conserved end residues are part of each CDR3.

V: TRBV28
J: TRBJ2-5
CDR3: CASSFSVQGGGVRETQYF

V: TRBV27
J: TRBJ2-3
CDR3: CASSQAGTVPTDTQYF

V: TRBV5-1
J: TRBJ2-1
CDR3: CASSLGGNGDEQFF

V: TRBV6-4
J: TRBJ2-1
CDR3: CASSERESGNEQFF

V: TRBV5-4
J: TRBJ2-5
CDR3: CASSLFQGTQYF

V: TRBV7-9
J: .
CDR3: CASSLGQRYEQYF

V: TRBV28
J: TRBJ1-1
CDR3: CASSRRDRGPARAFF

V: TRBV6-1
J: TRBJ1-2
CDR3: CASSEPANYGYTF

V: TRBV7-8
J: TRBJ2-1
CDR3: CASSAGASYNEQFF

V: TRBV11-2
J: TRBJ2-5
CDR3: CASSSQGFFQETQYF

V: TRBV2
J: TRBJ1-1
CDR3: CASSAVQNRHTEAFF

V: TRBV9
J: TRBJ1-3
CDR3: CASSVVDGDPGNTIYF

V: TRBV9
J: TRBJ1-1
CDR3: CASSPYRVSEAFF

V: TRBV2
J: TRBJ2-3
CDR3: CASSEVKTSTDTQYF

V: TRBV6-1
J: TRBJ2-2
CDR3: CASSERLTGELFF

V: TRBV18
J: TRBJ2-5
CDR3: CASSQNALDGQYF

V: TRBV4-1
J: TRBJ2-1
CDR3: CASSLSLGTDNEQFF

V: TRBV7-6
J: TRBJ2-7
CDR3: CASSLAGQGPAEQYF

V: TRBV14
J: TRBJ2-5
CDR3: CASSHRGGETQYF

V: TRBV4-2
J: TRBJ1-1
CDR3: CASSQDGGEAFF

V: TRBV9
J: TRBJ2-7
CDR3: CASSVATGRGYEQYF

V: TRBV21-1
J: TRBJ2-7
CDR3: CASSKESAGNPYEQYF

V: TRBV18
J: TRBJ1-5
CDR3: CASSETGSEQPQHF

V: TRBV28
J: TRBJ1-1
CDR3: CASKTGGNTEAFF